This T cell receptor (beta chain) was found in a study of blood T cell repertoires in COVID-19 (TCRdb year 2020). The study in broad terms: The collaborator samples originated in the United States, Italy and Spain and spanned the acute and convalescent phases of COVID-19. The material from the prospective study consisted of cDNA or gDNA derived from T cells, B-cell-depleted T cells, or PBMCs. The dataset comprised deeply sampled blood TCRbeta repertoires from subjects exposed to, actively infected with, or recovered from COVID-19. The repertoires were released in a freely available public database intended as a resource for research on the immune response to SARS-CoV-2. The samples were drawn from two sources: the first 160 participants of the ongoing ImmuneRACE study, and 1,200 or so subjects contributed by 6 global collaborators. A de-identified subject ID, COVID-19 status, age in years and sex were almost always included in the sample metadata. HLA class I and class II types, where available, came from metadata supplied by the sample provider rather than from assay-based typing. Overall study results and their limits: The quantity of clinical and demographic metadata differed by source and by participant and was supplied without curation.

Per the germline V gene (reference sequence), LNHNV is the CDR1 and YYDKDF is the CDR2. Inclusive of the bounding cysteine and phenylalanine, the CDR3 is 14 residues long. Just CDR3 DNA is preserved here, 42 bases in frame from base 1. At the junction V is shortened by 5 bases and J by 7 bases; bases outside the gene matches: 5. For this clone: Which antigen it targets is not known. No base quality values were provided; no much bigger clone lies one nucleotide off.

The immunoSEQ Assay, a bias-controlled multiplex PCR, was used to amplify TCRbeta CDR3 regions from genomic DNA. The authors' pipeline ran thus. The number of nucleated cells in each sample was estimated from the amplification of reference gene primers within the assay. To quantify the absolute abundance of each unique TCRbeta CDR3 rearrangement, sequence reads were collapsed and filtered. For each sample, productive Simpson clonality was calculated as the square root of Simpson's diversity index over productive rearrangements. TCRdb stores this immuneACCESS table with in-frame sequences only. Part of the clones is absent; in the studies checked, under half of the shortfall reflects unresolved V genes, and no reason is known for the rest. V and J calls and clone size are given by that table; D and trimming were obtained from the DNA. The sample table shows more than 150,000 clones, and 70% to 90% are seen once. Of the sample, 2.5% to 3% is held by the ten largest clones.

Each collaborating institution followed its own protocols to collect whole blood in K2EDTA tubes. For TCRbeta analysis, collaborator samples were shipped as frozen whole blood, as isolated PBMCs, or as DNA extracted from either sample type. The sequenced sample was peripheral blood. The TCR was taken from a man aged 55 to 70 with acute or convalescent COVID-19. The rearrangement combines TRBV15 with TRBJ1-3, with 10 bases matching TRBD1. The CDR3 is CATSPDRGQNTIYF. The sequence in DNA is TGTGCCACCAGCCCTGACAGGGGGCAGAACACCATATATTTT.